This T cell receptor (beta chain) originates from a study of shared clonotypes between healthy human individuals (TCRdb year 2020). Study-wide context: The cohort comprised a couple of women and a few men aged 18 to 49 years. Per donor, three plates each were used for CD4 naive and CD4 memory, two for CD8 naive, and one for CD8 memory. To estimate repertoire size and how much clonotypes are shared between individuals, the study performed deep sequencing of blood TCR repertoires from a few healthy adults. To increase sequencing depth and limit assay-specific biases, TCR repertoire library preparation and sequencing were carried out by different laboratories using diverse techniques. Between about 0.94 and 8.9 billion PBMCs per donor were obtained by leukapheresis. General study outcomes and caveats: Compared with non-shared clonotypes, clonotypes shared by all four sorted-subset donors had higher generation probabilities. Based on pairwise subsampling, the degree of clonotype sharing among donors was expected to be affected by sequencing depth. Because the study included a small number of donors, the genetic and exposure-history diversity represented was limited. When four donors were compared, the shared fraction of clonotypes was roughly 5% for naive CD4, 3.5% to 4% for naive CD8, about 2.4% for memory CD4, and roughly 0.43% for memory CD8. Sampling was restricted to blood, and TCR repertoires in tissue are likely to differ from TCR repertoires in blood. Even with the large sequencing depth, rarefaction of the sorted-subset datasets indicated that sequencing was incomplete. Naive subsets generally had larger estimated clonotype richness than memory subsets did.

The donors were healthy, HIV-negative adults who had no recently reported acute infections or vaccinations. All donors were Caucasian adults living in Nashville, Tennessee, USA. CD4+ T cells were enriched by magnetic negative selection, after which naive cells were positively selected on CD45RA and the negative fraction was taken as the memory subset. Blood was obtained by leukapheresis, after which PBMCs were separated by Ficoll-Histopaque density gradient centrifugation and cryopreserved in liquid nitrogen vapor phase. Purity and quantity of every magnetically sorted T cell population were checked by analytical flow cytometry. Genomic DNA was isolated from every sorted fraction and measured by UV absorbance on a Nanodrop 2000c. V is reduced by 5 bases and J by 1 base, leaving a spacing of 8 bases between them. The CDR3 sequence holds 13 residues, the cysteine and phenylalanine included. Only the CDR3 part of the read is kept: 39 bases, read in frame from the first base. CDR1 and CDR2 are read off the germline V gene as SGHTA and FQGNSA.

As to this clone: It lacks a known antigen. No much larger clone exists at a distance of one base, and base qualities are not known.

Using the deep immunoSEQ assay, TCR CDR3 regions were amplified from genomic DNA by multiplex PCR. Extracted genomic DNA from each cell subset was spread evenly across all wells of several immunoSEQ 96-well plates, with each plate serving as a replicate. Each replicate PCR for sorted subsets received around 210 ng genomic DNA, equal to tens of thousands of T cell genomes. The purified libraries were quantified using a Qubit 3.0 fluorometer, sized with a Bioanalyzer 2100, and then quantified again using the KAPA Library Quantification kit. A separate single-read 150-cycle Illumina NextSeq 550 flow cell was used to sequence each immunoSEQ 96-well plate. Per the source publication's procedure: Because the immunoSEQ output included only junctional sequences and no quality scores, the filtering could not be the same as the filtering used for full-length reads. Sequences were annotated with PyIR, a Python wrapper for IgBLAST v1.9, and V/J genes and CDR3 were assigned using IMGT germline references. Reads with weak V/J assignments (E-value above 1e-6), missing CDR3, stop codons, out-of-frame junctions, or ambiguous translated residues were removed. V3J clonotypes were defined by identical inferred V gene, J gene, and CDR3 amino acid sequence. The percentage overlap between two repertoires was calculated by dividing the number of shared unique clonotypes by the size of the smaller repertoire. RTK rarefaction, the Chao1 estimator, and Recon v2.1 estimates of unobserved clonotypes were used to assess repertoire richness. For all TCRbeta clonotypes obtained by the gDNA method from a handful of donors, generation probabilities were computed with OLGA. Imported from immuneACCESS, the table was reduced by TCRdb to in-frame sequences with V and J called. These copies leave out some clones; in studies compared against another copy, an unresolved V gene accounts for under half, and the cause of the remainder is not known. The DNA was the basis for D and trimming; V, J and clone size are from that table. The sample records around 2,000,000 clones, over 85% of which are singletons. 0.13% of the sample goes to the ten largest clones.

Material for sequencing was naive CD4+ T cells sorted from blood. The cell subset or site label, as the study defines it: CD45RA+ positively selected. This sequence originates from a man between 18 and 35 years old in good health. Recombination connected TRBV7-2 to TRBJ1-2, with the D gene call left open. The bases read TGTGCCAGCAGCCTACAACTTAACTATGGCTACACCTTC. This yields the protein CASSLQLNYGYTF.